The T cell receptor (beta chain) under discussion was sequenced for a study of cytomegalovirus exposure and HLA in healthy donors. The wider study: There were 70 million to 95 million unique TCRs (from HLA-typed donors) in an early data release.

The study ran its PCR with 60 Vbeta and 13 Jbeta primers. In the original analysis: Some 10 million of the 60 million to 90 million unique TCR beta chains counted in a later analysis were shared. Libraries were prepared by immunoSEQ multiplex PCR; TCRdb keeps only in-frame clonotypes and omits some of them. That table supplies the V and J calls and clone size; D and trimming were determined from the DNA. This table holds about 260,000 clones, almost 85% found once. In germline, CDR1 is KGHSH, CDR2 LQKENI. V gave up 1 base and J gave up 1 base, with 4 bases separating them. This CDR3 contains 13 residues. These donors counted as nominally healthy when sampled, but unrecorded immune exposures were likely.

The chain carries TRBV18 and TRBJ1-1; D not certain. The source is a woman between 40 and 55 years old in good health and CMV-seropositive. The specimen sequenced was PBMCs. The DNA of the CDR3 is TGTGCCAGCTCACCACTTAGGAACACTGAAGCTTTCTTT. The encoded protein is CASSPLRNTEAFF.